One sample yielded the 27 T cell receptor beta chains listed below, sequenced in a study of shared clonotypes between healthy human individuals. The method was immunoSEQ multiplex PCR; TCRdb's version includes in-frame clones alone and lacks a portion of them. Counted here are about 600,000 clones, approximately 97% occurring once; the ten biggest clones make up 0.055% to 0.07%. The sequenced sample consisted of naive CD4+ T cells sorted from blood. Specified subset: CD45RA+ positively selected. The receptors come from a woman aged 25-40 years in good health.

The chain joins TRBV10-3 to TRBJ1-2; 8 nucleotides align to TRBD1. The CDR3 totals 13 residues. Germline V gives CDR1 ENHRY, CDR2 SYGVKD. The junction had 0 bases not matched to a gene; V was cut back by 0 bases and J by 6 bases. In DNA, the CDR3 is TGTGCCATCAGTGAGTCGACAGGGGATGGCTACACCTTC. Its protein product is CAISESTGDGYTF.

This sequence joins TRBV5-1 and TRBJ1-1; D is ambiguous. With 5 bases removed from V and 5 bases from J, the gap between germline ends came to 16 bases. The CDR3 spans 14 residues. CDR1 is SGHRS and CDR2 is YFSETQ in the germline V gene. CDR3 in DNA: TGCGCCAGCAGTCCCGGACGTGGAGGGACTGAAGCTTTCTTT. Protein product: CASSPGRGGTEAFF.

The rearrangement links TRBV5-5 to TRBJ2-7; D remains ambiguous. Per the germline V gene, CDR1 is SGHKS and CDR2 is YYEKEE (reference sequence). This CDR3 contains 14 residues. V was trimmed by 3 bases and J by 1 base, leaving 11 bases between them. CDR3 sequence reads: CASSWVAGSYEQYF. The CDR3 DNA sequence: TGTGCCAGCAGCTGGGTGGCAGGATCCTACGAGCAGTACTTC.

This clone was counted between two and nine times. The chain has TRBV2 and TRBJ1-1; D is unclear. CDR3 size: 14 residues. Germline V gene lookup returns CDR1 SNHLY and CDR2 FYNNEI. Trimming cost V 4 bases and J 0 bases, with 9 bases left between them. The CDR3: CASSGQLMNTEAFF. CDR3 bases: TGTGCCAGCAGTGGGCAGCTCATGAACACTGAAGCTTTCTTT.

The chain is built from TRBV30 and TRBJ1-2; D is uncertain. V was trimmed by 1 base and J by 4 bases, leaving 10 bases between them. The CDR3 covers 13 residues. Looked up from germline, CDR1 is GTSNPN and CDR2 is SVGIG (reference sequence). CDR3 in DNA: TGTGCCTGGAGTGGCCGGGCCGCCTATGGCTACACCTTC. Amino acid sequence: CAWSGRAAYGYTF.

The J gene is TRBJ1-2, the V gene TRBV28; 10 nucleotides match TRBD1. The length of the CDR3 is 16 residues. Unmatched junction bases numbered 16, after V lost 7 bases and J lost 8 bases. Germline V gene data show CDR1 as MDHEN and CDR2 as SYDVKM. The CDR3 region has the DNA TGTGCCAGCACCCGGGACAGGGGCTTGGTTACCATCGGCTACACCTTC. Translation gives CASTRDRGLVTIGYTF.

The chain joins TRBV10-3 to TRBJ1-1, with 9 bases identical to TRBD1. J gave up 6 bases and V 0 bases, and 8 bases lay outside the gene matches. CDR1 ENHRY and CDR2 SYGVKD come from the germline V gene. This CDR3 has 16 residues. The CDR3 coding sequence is TGTGCCATCAGTGAGTCGACTGGACAGGGGAATCCTGAAGCTTTCTTT. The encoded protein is CAISESTGQGNPEAFF.

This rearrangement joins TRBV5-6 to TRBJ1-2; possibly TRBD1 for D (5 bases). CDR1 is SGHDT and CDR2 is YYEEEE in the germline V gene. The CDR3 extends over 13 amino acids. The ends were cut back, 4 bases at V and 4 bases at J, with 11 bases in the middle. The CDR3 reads CASSATGIYGYTF. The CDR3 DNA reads TGTGCCAGCAGCGCAACAGGAATCTATGGCTACACCTTC.

The DNA for the CDR3 is TGTGCCAGCACAACCGGGGGTATGAACACTGAAGCTTTCTTT. This codes for CASTTGGMNTEAFF. The chain has TRBV6-5 and TRBJ1-1; a possible D gene is TRBD1 (5 bases). This CDR3 has 14 residues. Between the trimmed V and J ends, which lost 7 bases and 0 bases, there was a span of 12 bases. In germline, CDR1 is MNHEY, CDR2 SVGAGI.

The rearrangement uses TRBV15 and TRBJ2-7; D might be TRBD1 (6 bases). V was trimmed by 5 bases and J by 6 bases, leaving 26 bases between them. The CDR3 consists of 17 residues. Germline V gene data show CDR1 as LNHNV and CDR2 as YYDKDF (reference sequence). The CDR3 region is CATSQIQGEGVPCEQYF. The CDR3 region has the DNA TGTGCCACCAGCCAAATACAGGGAGAAGGAGTTCCCTGCGAGCAGTACTTC.

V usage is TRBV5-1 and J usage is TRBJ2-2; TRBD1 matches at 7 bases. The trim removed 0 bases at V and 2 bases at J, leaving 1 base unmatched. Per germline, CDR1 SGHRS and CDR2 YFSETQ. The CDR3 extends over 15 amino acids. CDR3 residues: CASSLGDSNTGELFF. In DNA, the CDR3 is TGCGCCAGCAGCTTGGGGGACAGTAACACCGGGGAGCTGTTTTTT.

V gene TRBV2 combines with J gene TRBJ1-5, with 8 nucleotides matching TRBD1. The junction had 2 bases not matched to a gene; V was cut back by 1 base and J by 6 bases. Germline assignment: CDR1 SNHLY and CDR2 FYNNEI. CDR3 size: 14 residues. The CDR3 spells CASSEGDRTQPQHF. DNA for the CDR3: TGTGCCAGCAGTGAAGGGGACAGGACTCAGCCCCAGCATTTT.

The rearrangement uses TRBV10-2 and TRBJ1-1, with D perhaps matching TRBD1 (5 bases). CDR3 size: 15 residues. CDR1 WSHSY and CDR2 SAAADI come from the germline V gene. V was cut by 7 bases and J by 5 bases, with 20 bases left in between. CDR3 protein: CASIPGAGRLTEAFF. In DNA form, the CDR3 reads TGCGCCAGCATCCCTGGAGCAGGGAGGTTGACTGAAGCTTTCTTT.

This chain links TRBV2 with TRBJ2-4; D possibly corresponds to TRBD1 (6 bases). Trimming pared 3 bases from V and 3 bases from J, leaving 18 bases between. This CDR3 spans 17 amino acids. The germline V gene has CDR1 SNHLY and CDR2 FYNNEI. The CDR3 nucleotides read TGTGCCAGCAGTGAGAGAAACCTGGGCAGGGGCAAAAACATTCAGTACTTC. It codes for CASSERNLGRGKNIQYF.

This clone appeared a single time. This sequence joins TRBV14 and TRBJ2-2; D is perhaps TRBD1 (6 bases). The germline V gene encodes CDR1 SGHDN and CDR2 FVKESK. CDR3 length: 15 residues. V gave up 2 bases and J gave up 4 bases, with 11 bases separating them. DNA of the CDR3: TGTGCCAGCAGCCAAAGCAGGGGACGCACCGGGGAGCTGTTTTTT. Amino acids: CASSQSRGRTGELFF.

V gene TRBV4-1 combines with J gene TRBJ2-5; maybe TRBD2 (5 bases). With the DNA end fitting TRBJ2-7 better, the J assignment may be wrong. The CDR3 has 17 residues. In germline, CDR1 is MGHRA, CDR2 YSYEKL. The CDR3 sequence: CASSQDPDLSISYEQYF. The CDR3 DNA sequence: TGCGCCAGCAGCCAAGACCCGGACTTATCCATCTCCTACGAGCAGTACTTC.

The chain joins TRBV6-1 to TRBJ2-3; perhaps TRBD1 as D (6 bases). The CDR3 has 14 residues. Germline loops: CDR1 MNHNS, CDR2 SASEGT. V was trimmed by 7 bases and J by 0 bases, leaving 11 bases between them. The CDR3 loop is CASTGVSSTDTQYF. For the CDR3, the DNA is TGTGCCAGCACAGGGGTTTCTAGCACAGATACGCAGTATTTT.

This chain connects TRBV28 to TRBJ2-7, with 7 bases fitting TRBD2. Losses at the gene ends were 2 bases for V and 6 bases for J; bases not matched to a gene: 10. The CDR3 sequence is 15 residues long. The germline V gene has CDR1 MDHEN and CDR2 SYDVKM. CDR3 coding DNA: TGTGCCAGCAGTTTAAGAGGGAGGGCCATTTTCGAGCAGTACTTC. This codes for CASSLRGRAIFEQYF.

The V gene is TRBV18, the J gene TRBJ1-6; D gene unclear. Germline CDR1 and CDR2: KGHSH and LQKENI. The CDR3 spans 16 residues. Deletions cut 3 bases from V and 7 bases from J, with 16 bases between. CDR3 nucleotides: TGTGCCAGCTCACCCCAAGTAGGCGGAGGGAATTCACCCCTCCACTTT. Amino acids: CASSPQVGGGNSPLHF. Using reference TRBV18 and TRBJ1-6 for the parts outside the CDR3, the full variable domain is NAGVMQNPRHLVRRRGQEARLRCSPMKGHSHVYWYRQLPEEGLKFMVYLQKENIIDESGMPKERFSAEFPKEGPSILRIQQVVRGDSAAYFCASSPQVGGGNSPLHFGNGTRLTVT.

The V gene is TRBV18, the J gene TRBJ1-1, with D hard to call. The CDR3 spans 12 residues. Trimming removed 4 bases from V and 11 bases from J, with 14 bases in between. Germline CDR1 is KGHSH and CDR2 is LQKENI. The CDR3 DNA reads TGTGCCAGCTCACAAGACACGAGAGGGGCTTTCTTT. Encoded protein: CASSQDTRGAFF.

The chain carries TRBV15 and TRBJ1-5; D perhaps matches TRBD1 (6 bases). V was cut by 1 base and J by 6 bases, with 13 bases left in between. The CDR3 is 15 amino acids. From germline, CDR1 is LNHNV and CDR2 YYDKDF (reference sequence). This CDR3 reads CATSRAGGGLQPQHF. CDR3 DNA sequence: TGTGCCACCAGCAGAGCCGGGGGCGGTCTTCAGCCCCAGCATTTT.

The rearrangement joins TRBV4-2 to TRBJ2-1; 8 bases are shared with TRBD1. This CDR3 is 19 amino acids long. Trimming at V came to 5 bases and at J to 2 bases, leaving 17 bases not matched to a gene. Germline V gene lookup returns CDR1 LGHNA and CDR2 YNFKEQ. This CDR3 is CASSWVGQGEWVPYNEQFF. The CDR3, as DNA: TGTGCCAGCAGCTGGGTAGGACAGGGAGAGTGGGTGCCCTACAATGAGCAGTTCTTC.

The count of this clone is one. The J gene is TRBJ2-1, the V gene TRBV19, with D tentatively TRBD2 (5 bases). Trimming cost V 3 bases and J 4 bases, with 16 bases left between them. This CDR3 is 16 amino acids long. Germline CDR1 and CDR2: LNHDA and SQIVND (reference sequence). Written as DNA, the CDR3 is TGTGCCAGTAGTATGACCCGGGGATTGATGTACAATGAGCAGTTCTTC. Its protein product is CASSMTRGLMYNEQFF.

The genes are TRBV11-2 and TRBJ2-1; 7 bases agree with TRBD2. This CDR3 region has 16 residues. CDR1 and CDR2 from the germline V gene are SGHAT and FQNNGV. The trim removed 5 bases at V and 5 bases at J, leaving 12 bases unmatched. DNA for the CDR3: TGTGCCAGCAGCCCTCGGCGGGAGCCCCGGAACAATGAGCAGTTCTTC. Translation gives CASSPRREPRNNEQFF.

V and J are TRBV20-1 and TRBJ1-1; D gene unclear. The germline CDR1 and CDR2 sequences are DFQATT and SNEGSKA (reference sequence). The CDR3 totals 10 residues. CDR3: CTLGSTEAFF. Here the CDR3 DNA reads TGCACCCTCGGGAGTACTGAAGCTTTCTTT.

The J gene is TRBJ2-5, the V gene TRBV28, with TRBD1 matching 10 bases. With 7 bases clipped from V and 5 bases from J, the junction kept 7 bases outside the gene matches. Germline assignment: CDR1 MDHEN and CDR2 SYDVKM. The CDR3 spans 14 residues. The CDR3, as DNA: TGTGCCAGCACCAAGGACAGGGGGTGGGAGACCCAGTACTTC. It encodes CASTKDRGWETQYF.

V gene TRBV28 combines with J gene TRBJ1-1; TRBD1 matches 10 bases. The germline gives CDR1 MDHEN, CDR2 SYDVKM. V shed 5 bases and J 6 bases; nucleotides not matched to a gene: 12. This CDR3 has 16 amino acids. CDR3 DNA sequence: TGTGCCAGCAGTCCGCTGACAGGGGGCGAAGGTCCTGAAGCTTTCTTT. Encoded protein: CASSPLTGGEGPEAFF.